This T cell receptor beta chain was sequenced in a study of regulatory T cells in long-lasting Graves disease. About the research overall: Persistent cases took antithyroid drugs over 5 years and stayed TSH receptor antibody positive. Study-level points and caveats: The study found TRBV28, TRBJ1-2 and TRBJ2-5 favored in persistent disease. Accuracy could have been hurt by small sample size.

This clonotype showed up many times. What it binds is not known. Building the TCR beta libraries relied on iRepertoire HTBI primers, and CDR3 regions underwent Arm-PCR. TCRdb passed the multiplex PCR reads through MiXCR, listing each CDR3 protein once. In the table there are around 510,000 distinct CDR3 sequences, roughly 20% of which are singletons. The CDR3 loop spans 13 amino acids. CDR1 is LNHDA, CDR2 SQIVND, per germline (reference sequence). The V end was cut by 3 bases, the J end by 3 bases, with 9 bases between. The time point is: persistent/refractory GD, antithyroid drugs over 5 years with positive TRAb. The TCR library used RNA extracted from PBMCs. EDTA tubes were used for drawing around 9.7 milliliters of peripheral blood.

Sequencing was performed on peripheral blood mononuclear cells (PBMCs), taken when the disease was refractory, from a patient treated with antithyroid drugs. The sequence derives from a female donor with Graves disease. The genes are TRBV19 and TRBJ2-7; no firm D call. CDR3 loop: CASSIRIGYEQYF. The CDR3 region has the DNA TGTGCCAGTAGTATCCGGATCGGCTACGAGCAGTACTTC.